This is a list of T cell receptor beta chains from one sample in a study of blood T cells in healthy people across ages. One entry per CDR3 protein results from TCRdb running MiXCR on the 5' RACE reads. The sample lists more than 900,000 distinct CDR3 sequences, almost 30% occurring once. The sample also formed part of further work on T cells of mothers and their children.

The sample comprised blood. These receptors all come from a woman aged 40 to 50 in good health. Both conserved end residues are part of each CDR3. A D gene is named only where the DNA matches it firmly. Expanded clones get a size class; other rows say once, few or many, or leave the size out.

v_gene	j_gene	d_gene	abundance	CDR3nt	CDR3aa
TRBV4-2	TRBJ1-5	TRBD1	few	TGTGCCAGCAGCCAAGGCCTGGACAGGGGGGGTCAGCCCCAGCATTTT	CASSQGLDRGGQPQHF
TRBV11-2	TRBJ1-1	NA	NA	TGTGCCAGCAGCTTAGAATCCACTGAAGCTTTCTTT	CASSLESTEAFF
TRBV29-1	TRBJ1-2	NA	NA	TGCAGCGTTGAGAAGGGGGGGTTGGATGGCTACACCTTC	CSVEKGGLDGYTF
TRBV20-1	TRBJ1-5	NA	few	TGCAGTGCTCATGGACATAGCAATCAGCCCCAGCATTTT	CSAHGHSNQPQHF
TRBV29-1	TRBJ1-1	TRBD1	NA	TGCAGCGTTGAAGTTGACAGGGCGACTGAAGCTATCTTT	CSVEVDRATEAIF
TRBV20-1	TRBJ2-1	TRBD2	many	TGCAGTGCTAGAGGACGACTAGCGGGGGGGCCCTACAATGAGCAGTTCTTC	CSARGRLAGGPYNEQFF
TRBV20-1	TRBJ1-1	NA	NA	TGCAGTGCTAGAGAGGCAGGGCCCTTGCCCACTGAAGCTTTCTTT	CSAREAGPLPTEAFF
TRBV29-1	TRBJ2-1	TRBD2	few	TGCAGCGTTGAAGATCGGCGGGGGGGAACTTGGAATGAGCAGTTCTTC	CSVEDRRGGTWNEQFF
TRBV2	TRBJ1-3	NA	NA	TGTGCCGGCAGTGACGTCCTCTCTGGAAACACCATATATTTT	CAGSDVLSGNTIYF
TRBV12-3/TRBV12-4	TRBJ1-1	NA	few	TGTGCCAGCAGTACTATTACAGGGCCCACTGAAGCTTTCTTT	CASSTITGPTEAFF
TRBV6-2/TRBV6-3	TRBJ2-2	TRBD2	few	TGTGCCAGCACGATGGGACTAGCGGGGTCCGGGGAGCTGTTTTTT	CASTMGLAGSGELFF
TRBV9	TRBJ2-1	NA	NA	TGTGCCAGCAGCGTAGGTGGACACGTCTCCTACAATGAGCAGTTCTTC	CASSVGGHVSYNEQFF
TRBV20-1	TRBJ2-7	TRBD2	few	TGCAGTGCTAGAGACGTCCAGCGGGGGGAATACGAGCAGTACTTC	CSARDVQRGEYEQYF
TRBV7-8	TRBJ1-2	NA	few	TGTGCCAGCGGCTTAGCTAACGATTATGGCTACACCTTC	CASGLANDYGYTF
TRBV7-2	TRBJ1-2	TRBD1	NA	TGTACCAGCAGCCCCGGGACAGTCTATGACTACACCTTC	CTSSPGTVYDYTF
TRBV28	TRBJ2-1	TRBD2	NA	TGTGCCAGCAGTTTCCGGGGGACTAGGGATGAGCAGTTCTTC	CASSFRGTRDEQFF
TRBV28	TRBJ1-5	TRBD1	many	TGTGCCAGCAGTTCAGGGGGCGGGGGCAATCAGCCCCAGCATTTT	CASSSGGGGNQPQHF
TRBV7-2	TRBJ2-3	NA	few	TGTGCCAGCAGCACCGGGTTAGGGGCGGAGGACACAGATACGCAGTATTTT	CASSTGLGAEDTDTQYF
TRBV20-1	TRBJ1-5	NA	NA	TGCAGTGCTAGTGTAGGGGTGGGTAGCAATCAGCCCCAGCATTTT	CSASVGVGSNQPQHF
TRBV7-6	TRBJ2-1	TRBD1	NA	TGTGCCAGCAGCTTTCGGACAGGGGCAAGCGTGTCCCACAATGAGCAGTTCTTC	CASSFRTGASVSHNEQFF
TRBV7-2	TRBJ2-7	TRBD2	NA	TGTGCCAGCAGCTTCGATATAGCGGGGGGGCGCGAGCAGTACTTC	CASSFDIAGGREQYF
TRBV6-5	TRBJ2-7	TRBD1	NA	TGTGCCTGCAACCCGGGGACAGGGGGCTTCTACGAGCAGTACTTC	CACNPGTGGFYEQYF
TRBV7-9	TRBJ1-3	NA	NA	TGTGCCAGCAGCTACGGCTCAACGAGCTCTGGAAACACCATATATTTT	CASSYGSTSSGNTIYF
TRBV27	TRBJ1-4	NA	few	TGTGCCAGTTGGTGGGCCCTTCTTTATAATGAAAAACTGTTTTTT	CASWWALLYNEKLFF
TRBV21-1	TRBJ2-5	NA	NA	TGTGCCAGCAGTGGCCTCCGAGAGACCCAGTACTTC	CASSGLRETQYF
TRBV27	TRBJ2-7	NA	few	TGTGCCAGCAGTTTCAAGACACCTACCCTCTCGGAGCAGTACTTC	CASSFKTPTLSEQYF
TRBV12-3/TRBV12-4	TRBJ1-2	NA	few	TGTGCCAGCAGTTTAAGTTTATTGGGGCAGGGGAGCTATGGCTACACCTTC	CASSLSLLGQGSYGYTF
TRBV27	TRBJ1-2	TRBD1	NA	TGTGCCAGCAGTCCCAGTGACAGGGTGGATGGCTACACCTTC	CASSPSDRVDGYTF
TRBV11-2	TRBJ1-1	NA	NA	TGTGCCAGCAGCTTAGGCCCGGGCTCCCTAACTGAAGCTTTCTTT	CASSLGPGSLTEAFF
TRBV7-3	TRBJ2-3	NA	few	TGTGCCAGCAGCTTAACGGGAAACGGGATAGATGCAGATACGCAGTATTTT	CASSLTGNGIDADTQYF
TRBV4-3	TRBJ2-5	TRBD1	few	TGCGCCAGCAGCCAAGATCGCTACAGAGGGGGCCACCAAGAGACCCAGTACTTC	CASSQDRYRGGHQETQYF
TRBV9	TRBJ2-7	TRBD1	NA	TGTGCCAGCAGCGTAGCGGGGACAGGGATGAGCGAGCAGTACTTC	CASSVAGTGMSEQYF